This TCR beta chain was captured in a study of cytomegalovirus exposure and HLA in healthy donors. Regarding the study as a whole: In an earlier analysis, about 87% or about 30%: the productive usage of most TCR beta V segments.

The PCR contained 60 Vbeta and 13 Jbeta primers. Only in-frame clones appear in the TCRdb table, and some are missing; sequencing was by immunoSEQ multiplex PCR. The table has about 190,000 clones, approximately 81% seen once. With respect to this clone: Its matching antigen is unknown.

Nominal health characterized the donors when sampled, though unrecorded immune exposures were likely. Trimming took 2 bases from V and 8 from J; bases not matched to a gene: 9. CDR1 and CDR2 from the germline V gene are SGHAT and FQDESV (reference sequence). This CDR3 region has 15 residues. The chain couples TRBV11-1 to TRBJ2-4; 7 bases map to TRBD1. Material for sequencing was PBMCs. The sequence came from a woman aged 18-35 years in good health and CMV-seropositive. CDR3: CASSLIGQGVDIQYF. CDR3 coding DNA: TGTGCCAGCAGCTTAATCGGGCAGGGGGTGGACATTCAGTACTTC.